Given below is one T cell receptor beta chain in context. Germline V CDR1 and CDR2: MDHEN, SYDVKM. CDR3 length: 15 amino acids. The V gene end was trimmed by 7 bases and the J gene end by 3 bases; junction bases not matched to a gene: 12. This entry belongs to a study of blood T cells in healthy people across ages. Extraction yielded at least 5 micrograms of total RNA per sample. A second roughly 7 to 12 cycle PCR used barcoded and J-beta primers. A 12-random-nucleotide template-switch adaptor tagged each cDNA molecule. Each single sample gave us at least 2.5 million CDR3-containing paired-end reads. TCRdb re-called the 5' RACE reads through MiXCR, storing one row per CDR3 protein. The sample holds 1.5 million to 2 million distinct CDR3 sequences, about 50% seen once.

The rearrangement uses TRBV28 and TRBJ2-7; 7 bases fit TRBD1. Sample: blood. This receptor was taken from a woman aged 40-49 years in good health. CDR3 bases: TGTGCCAGCACCAACGCTGGGACAGCGAGCTACGAGCAGTACTTC. Residues: CASTNAGTASYEQYF.